The source of this T cell receptor beta chain is a study of T cells in localized non-small cell lung cancer. TCRdb's copy holds only in-frame clones and misses some; the assay was immunoSEQ multiplex PCR. The table lists tens of thousands of clones, roughly 80% of them singletons. The study's findings and limits: Among the tissues sampled, uninvolved adjacent lung had the highest T cell clonality, above tumor. A median about 56 of the top 100 tumor clones appeared in adjacent lung.

As concerns this clone: The antigen is unknown.

This TCR was sampled from a male donor aged 60 or over with stage III squamous cell lung carcinoma. The source material was peripheral blood, sampled before any cancer treatment.

The chain's CDR3 is CASSGDSGNTIYF. The CDR3 DNA is TGCGCCAGCAGTGGGGACTCTGGAAACACCATATATTTT. The chain is built from TRBV5-1 and TRBJ1-3; no firm D call. V was pared by 5 bases and J by 0 bases, with 6 bases between. Germline V gene lookup returns CDR1 SGHRS and CDR2 YFSETQ. The CDR3 spans 13 residues.